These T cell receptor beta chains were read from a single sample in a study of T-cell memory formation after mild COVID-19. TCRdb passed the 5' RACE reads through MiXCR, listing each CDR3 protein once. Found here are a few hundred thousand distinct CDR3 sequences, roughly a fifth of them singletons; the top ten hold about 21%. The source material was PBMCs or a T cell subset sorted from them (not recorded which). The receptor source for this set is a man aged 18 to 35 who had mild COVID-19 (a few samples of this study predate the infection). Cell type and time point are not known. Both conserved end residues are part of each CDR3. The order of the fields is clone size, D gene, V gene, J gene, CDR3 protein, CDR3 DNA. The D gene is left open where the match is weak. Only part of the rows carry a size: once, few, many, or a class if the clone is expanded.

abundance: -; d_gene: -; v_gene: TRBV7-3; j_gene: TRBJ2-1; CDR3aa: CASSDSVEQFF; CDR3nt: TGTGCCAGCAGCGATTCGGTTGAGCAGTTCTTC
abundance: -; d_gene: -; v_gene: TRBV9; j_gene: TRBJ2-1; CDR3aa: CASNRLGQDYNEQFF; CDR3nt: TGTGCCAGCAACAGACTAGGACAGGACTACAATGAGCAGTTCTTC
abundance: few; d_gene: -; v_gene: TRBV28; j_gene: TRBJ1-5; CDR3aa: CASSSTAKGNQPQHF; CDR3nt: TGTGCCAGCAGTAGCACGGCTAAGGGCAATCAGCCCCAGCATTTT
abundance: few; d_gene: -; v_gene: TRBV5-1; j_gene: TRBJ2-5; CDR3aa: CASSLGVLGQETQYF; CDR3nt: TGCGCCAGCAGCTTGGGGGTGTTGGGGCAAGAGACCCAGTACTTC
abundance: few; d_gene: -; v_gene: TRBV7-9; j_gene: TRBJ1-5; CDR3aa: CASSLARSGETIHNQPQHF; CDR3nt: TGTGCCAGCAGCTTAGCGCGCTCAGGGGAAACGATACACAATCAGCCCCAGCATTTT
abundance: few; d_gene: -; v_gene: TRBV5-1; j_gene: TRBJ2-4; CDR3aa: CASSYLQGGRNIQYF; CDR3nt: TGCGCCAGCAGCTACCTTCAGGGGGGCAGAAACATTCAGTACTTC
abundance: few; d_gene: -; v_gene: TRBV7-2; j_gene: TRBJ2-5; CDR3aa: CASSVQGGMETQYF; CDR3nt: TGTGCCAGCAGCGTTCAGGGCGGGATGGAGACCCAGTACTTC
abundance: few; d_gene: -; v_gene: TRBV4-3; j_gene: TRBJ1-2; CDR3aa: CASRPETGNSNYGYTF; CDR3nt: TGCGCCAGCAGGCCGGAGACGGGAAATAGTAACTATGGCTACACCTTC
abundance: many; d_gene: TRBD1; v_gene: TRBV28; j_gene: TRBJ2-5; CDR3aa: CASSLQGASETQYF; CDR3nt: TGTGCCAGCAGTTTACAGGGGGCATCGGAGACCCAGTACTTC
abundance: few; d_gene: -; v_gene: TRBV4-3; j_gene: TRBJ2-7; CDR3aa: CASSQELAYEQYF; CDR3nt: TGCGCCAGCAGCCAGGAACTAGCTTACGAGCAGTACTTC
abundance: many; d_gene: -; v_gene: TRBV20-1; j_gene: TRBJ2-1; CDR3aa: CSAAGEGDEQFF; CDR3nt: TGCAGTGCTGCCGGAGAGGGTGATGAGCAGTTCTTC
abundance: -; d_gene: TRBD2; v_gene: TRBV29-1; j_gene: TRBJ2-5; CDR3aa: CSVVTSGQETQYF; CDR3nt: TGCAGCGTTGTGACTAGCGGGCAAGAGACCCAGTACTTC
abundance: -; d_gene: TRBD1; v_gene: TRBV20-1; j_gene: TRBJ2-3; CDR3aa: CSATQGAHTDTQYF; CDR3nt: TGCAGTGCAACGCAGGGGGCCCACACAGATACGCAGTATTTT
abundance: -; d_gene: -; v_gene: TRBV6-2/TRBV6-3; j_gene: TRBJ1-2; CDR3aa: CASTRRQGDYGYTF; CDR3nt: TGTGCCAGCACCCGCCGGCAGGGCGACTATGGCTACACCTTC
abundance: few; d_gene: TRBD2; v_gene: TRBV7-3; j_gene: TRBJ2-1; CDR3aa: CASSSGTSGRAWEQFF; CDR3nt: TGTGCCAGCAGCTCTGGGACTAGCGGGAGGGCATGGGAGCAGTTCTTC
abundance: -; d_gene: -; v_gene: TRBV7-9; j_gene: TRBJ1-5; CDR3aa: CASSSGNVGAQPQHF; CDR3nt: TGTGCCAGCAGCTCAGGAAACGTCGGCGCTCAGCCCCAGCATTTT